This T cell receptor beta chain was identified in a study of blood T cell repertoires in COVID-19 (dated by TCRdb to the early 2020s). Describing the broader study: The collaborator samples originated in the United States, Italy and Spain and spanned the acute and convalescent phases of COVID-19. The prospective study material was composed of cDNA or gDNA derived from T cells, B-cell-depleted T cells, or PBMCs. The dataset comprised deeply sampled blood TCRbeta repertoires from subjects exposed to, actively infected with, or recovered from COVID-19. A freely available public database, intended as a resource for researchers studying the immune response to SARS-CoV-2, is where the repertoires were released. Samples were obtained from the ongoing ImmuneRACE study (first 160 participants) and from over a thousand subjects provided by 6 global collaborators. A de-identified subject ID, COVID-19 status, age in years and sex were almost always included in the sample metadata. HLA class I and class II types, where available, came from metadata supplied by the sample provider rather than from assay-based typing.

Collaborating institutions collected whole blood in K2EDTA tubes following their own protocols. For TCRbeta analysis, collaborator samples were shipped as frozen whole blood, as isolated PBMCs, or as DNA extracted from either sample type. Details on this clone: Its antigen remains unidentified. Base quality data are lacking; no much larger clone is found one base away.

Reading the germline V gene gives CDR1 SGHTA and CDR2 FQGTGA. The CDR3 runs 15 residues from the cysteine to the phenylalanine. Only CDR3 DNA is held: 45 bases, read in frame from base 1. V is pruned by 4 bases and J by 7 bases, leaving 9 bases of the junction without a gene match. TCRbeta CDR3 regions were amplified from genomic DNA using the immunoSEQ Assay, a bias-controlled multiplex PCR. The original methods were these. The number of nucleated cells in each sample was estimated by amplification of reference gene primers within the assay. Sequence reads were collapsed and filtered to measure the absolute abundance of every unique TCRbeta CDR3 rearrangement. For each sample, productive Simpson clonality was calculated as the square root of Simpson's diversity index over productive rearrangements. TCRdb mirrors the immuneACCESS table, restricted to in-frame sequences. Some clones are absent from its copies; in checked studies, under half trace to an unresolved V gene, and the reason for the others is unknown. The V and J calls and clone size come from that table; D and trimming were worked out from the DNA. This sample is represented by under 35,000 clones; roughly 90% of them were singletons. The top ten clonotypes cover approximately 5% of the sample.

Study-wide findings and limitations: Clinical and demographic metadata were provided uncurated, with the amount varying by source and participant.

The chain joins TRBV7-3 to TRBJ1-4; TRBD1 matches 7 bases in the middle. The sequence was obtained from a human donor in a cohort sampled during active COVID-19. Material: peripheral blood. The DNA sequence is as follows: TGTGCCAGCAGCTCCTCAGGGGGTATGGGTGAAAAACTGTTTTTT. This yields the protein CASSSSGGMGEKLFF.